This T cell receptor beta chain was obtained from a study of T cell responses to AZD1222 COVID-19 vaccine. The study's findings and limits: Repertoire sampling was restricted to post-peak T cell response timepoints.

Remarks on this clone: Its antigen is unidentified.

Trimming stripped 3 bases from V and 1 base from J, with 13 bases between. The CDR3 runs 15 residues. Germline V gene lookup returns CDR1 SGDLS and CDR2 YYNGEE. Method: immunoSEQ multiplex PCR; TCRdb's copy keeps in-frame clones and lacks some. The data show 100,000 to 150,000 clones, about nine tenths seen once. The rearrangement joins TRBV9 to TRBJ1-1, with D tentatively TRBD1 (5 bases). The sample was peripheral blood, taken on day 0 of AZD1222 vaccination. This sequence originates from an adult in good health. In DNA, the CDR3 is TGTGCCAGCAGCGCCCGGGACCGACCGAACACTGAAGCTTTCTTT. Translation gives CASSARDRPNTEAFF.